Detailed here is one TCR beta chain. Its cognate antigen is unknown. The authors ran a second PCR of roughly 6 to 12 cycles using a sample-barcoded 5' primer and a J-beta primer mix. Every cDNA was tagged by a template-switch adaptor with 12 random nucleotides. TCRdb used MiXCR to reprocess the 5' RACE reads, holding one entry per CDR3 protein. This table has over 1,500,000 distinct CDR3 sequences, about two fifths appearing once. This record comes from a study of blood T cells in healthy people across ages. The extraction recovered at least 5 micrograms of total RNA per sample. Study-wide results and caveats: Measured against age, TCR beta diversity per million T cells decreased in a roughly linear manner.

The germline V gene has CDR1 SGHDT and CDR2 YYEEEE. Trimming removed 1 base at V and 5 bases at J, with 10 bases between. The CDR3 contains 14 residues. The chain is built from TRBV5-6 and TRBJ1-5; D not resolved. The source is a human donor in good health. Material: blood. The CDR3 nucleotides are TGTGCCAGCAGCTTGTCCGGCCAACATCAGCCCCAGCATTTT. Translated, it gives CASSLSGQHQPQHF.